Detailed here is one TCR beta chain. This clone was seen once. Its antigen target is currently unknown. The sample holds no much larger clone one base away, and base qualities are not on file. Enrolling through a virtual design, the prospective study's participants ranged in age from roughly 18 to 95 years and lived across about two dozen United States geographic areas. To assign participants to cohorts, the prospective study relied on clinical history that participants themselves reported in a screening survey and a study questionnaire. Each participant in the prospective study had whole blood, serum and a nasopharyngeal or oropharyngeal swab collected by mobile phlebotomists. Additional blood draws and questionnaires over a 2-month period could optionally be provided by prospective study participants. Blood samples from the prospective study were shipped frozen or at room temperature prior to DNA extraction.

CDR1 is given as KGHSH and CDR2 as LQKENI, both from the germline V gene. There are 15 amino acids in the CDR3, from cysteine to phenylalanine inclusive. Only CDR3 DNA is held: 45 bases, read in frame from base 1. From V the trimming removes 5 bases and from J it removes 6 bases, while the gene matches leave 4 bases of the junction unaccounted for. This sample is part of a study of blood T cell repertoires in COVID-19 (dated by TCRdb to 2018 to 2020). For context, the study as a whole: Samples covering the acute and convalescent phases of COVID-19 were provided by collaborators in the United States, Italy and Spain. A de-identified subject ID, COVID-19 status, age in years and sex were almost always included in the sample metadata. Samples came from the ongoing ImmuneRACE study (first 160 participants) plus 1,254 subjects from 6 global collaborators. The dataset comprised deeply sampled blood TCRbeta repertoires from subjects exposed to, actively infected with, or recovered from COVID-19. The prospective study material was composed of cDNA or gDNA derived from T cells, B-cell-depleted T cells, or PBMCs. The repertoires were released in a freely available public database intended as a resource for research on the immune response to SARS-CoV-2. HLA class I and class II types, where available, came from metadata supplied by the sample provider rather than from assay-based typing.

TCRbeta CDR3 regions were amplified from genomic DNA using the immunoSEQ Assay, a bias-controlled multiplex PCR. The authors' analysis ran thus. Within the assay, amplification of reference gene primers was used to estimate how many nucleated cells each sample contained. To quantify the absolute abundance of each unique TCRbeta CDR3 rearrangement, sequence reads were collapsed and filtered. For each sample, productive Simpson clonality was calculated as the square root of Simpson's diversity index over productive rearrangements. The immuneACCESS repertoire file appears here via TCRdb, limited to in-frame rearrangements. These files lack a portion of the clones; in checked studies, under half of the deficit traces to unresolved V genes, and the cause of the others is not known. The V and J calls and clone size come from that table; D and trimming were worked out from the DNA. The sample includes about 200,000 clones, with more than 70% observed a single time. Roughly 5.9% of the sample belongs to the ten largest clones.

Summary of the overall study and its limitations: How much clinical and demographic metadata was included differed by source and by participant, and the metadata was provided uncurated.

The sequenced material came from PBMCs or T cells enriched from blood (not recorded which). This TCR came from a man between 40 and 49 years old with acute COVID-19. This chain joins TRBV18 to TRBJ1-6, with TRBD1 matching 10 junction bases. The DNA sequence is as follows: TGTGCCAGCTCATCGACAGGGGGCAGTAATTCACCCCTCCACTTT. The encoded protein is CASSSTGGSNSPLHF.